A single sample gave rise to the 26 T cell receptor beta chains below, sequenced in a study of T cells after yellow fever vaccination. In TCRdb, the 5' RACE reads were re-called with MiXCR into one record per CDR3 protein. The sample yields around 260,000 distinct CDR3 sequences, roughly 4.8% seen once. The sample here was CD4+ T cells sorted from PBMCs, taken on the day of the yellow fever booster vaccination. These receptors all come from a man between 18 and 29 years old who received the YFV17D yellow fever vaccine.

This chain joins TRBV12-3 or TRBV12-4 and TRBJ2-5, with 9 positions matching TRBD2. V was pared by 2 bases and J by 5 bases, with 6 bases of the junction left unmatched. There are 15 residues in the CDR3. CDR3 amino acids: CASSLRRGGVETQYF. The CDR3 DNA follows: TGTGCCAGCAGTTTACGGCGGGGGGGGGTGGAGACCCAGTACTTC.

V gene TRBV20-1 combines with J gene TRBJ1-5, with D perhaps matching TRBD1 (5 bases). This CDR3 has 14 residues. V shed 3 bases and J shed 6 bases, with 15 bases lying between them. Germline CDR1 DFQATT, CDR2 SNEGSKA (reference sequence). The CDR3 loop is CSASHGTAGQPQHF. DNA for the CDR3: TGCAGTGCTAGTCACGGGACGGCGGGTCAGCCCCAGCATTTT.

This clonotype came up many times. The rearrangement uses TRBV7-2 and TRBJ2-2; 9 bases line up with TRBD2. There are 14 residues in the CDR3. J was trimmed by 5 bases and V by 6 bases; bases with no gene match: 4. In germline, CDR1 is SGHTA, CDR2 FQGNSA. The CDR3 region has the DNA TGTGCCAGCAGGCGGGGGGGCAGTACCGGGGAGCTGTTTTTT. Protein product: CASRRGGSTGELFF.

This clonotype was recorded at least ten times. The CDR3 DNA reads as TGTGCCAGCAGCCCCGGGACAGGGGCCTCCTACGAGCAGTACGTC. It codes for CASSPGTGASYEQYV. V usage is TRBV6-5 and J usage is TRBJ2-7, with 10 bases matching TRBD1. The CDR3 has 15 amino acids. Germline values: CDR1 MNHEY, CDR2 SVGAGI. Trimming cost V 6 bases and J 0 bases; bases outside gene matches: 5.

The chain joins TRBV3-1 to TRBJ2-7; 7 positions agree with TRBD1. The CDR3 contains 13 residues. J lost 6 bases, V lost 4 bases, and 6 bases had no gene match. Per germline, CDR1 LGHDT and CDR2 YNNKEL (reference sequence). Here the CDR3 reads CASSLYPGGEQYF. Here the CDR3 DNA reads TGTGCCAGCAGCCTTTATCCAGGGGGCGAGCAGTACTTC.

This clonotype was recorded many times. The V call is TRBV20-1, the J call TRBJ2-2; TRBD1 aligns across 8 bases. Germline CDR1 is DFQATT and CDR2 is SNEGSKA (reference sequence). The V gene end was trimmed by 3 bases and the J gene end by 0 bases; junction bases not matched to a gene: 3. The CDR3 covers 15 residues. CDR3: CSARDRVPNTGELFF. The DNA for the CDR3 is TGCAGTGCTAGGGACAGGGTTCCGAACACCGGGGAGCTGTTTTTT.

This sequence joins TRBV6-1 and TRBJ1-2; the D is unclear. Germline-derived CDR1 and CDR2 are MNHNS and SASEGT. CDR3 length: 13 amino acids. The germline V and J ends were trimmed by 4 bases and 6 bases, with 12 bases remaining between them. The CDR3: CASSGNTLDGYTF. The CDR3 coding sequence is TGTGCCAGCAGTGGCAACACGTTGGATGGCTACACCTTC.

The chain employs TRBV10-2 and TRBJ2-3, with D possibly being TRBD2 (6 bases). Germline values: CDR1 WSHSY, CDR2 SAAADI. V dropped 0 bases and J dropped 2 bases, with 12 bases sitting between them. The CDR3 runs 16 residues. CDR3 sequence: CASSESGAGFTDTQYF. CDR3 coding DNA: TGCGCCAGCAGTGAGTCAGGAGCGGGCTTCACAGATACGCAGTATTTT.

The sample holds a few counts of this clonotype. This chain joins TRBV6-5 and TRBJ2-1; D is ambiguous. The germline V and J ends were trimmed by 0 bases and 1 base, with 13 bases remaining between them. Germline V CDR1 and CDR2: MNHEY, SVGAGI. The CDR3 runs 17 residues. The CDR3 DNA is TGTGCCAGCAGTTACTCGATAGGCATGAGGTCCTACAATGAGCAGTTCTTC. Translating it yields CASSYSIGMRSYNEQFF.

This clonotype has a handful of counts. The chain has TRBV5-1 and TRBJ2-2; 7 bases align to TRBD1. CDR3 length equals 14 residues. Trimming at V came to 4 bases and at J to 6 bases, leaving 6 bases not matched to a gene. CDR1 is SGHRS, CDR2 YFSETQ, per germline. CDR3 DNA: TGCGCCAGCAGCCCGTACACAGGGGCCGGGGAGCTGTTTTTT. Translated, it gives CASSPYTGAGELFF.

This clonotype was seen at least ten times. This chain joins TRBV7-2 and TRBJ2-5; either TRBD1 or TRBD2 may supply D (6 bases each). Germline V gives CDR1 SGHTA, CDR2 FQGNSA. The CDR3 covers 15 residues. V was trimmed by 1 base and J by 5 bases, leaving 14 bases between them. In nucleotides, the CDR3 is TGTGCCAGCAGCTTAGGACGGGGGCAGTGGGAGACCCAGTACTTC. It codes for CASSLGRGQWETQYF.

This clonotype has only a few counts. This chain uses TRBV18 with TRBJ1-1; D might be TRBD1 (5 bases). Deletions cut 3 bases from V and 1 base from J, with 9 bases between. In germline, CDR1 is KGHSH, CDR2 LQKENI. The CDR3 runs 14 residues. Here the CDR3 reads CASSPEGTNTEAFF. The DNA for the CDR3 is TGTGCCAGCTCACCCGAGGGGACGAACACTGAAGCTTTCTTT.

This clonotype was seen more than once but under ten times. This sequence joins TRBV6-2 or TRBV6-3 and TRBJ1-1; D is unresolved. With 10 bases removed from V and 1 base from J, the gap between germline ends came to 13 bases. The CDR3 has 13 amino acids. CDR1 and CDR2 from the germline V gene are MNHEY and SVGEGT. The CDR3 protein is CATERTANTEAFF. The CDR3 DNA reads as TGTGCCACCGAACGAACTGCGAACACTGAAGCTTTCTTT.

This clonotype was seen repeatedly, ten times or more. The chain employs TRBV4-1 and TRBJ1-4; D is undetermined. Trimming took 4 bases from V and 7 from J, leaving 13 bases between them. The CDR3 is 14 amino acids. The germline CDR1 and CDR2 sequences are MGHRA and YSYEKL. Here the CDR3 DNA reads TGCGCCAGCAGCCCTTGGGAGCGGGGTGAAAAACTGTTTTTT. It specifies CASSPWERGEKLFF.

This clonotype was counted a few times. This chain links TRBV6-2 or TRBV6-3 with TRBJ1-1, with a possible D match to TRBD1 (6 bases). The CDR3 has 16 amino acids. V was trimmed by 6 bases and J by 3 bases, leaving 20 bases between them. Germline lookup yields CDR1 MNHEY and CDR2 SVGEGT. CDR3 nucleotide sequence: TGTGCCAGCAGCCGAGACAGGCGGGGGTCGGACACTGAAGCTTTCTTT. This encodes CASSRDRRGSDTEAFF.

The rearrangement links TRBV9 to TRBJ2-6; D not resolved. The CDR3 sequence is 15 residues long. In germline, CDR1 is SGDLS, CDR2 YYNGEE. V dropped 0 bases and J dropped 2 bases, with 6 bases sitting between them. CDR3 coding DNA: TGTGCCAGCAGCGTAGGAGCGACTGGGGCCAACGTCCTGACTTTC. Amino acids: CASSVGATGANVLTF. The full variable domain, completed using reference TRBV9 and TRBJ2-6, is DSGVTQTPKHLITATGQRVTLRCSPRSGDLSVYWYQQSLDQGLQFLIQYYNGEERAKGNILERFSAQQFPDLHSELNLSSLELGDSALYFCASSVGATGANVLTFGAGSRLTVL.

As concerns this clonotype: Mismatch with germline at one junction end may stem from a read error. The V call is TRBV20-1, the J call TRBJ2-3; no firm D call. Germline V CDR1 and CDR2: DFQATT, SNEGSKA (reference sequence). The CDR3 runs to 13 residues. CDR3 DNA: TGCGGTGCTAGAGATCCCCAGGCAGATACGCAGTATTTT. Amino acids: CGARDPQADTQYF.

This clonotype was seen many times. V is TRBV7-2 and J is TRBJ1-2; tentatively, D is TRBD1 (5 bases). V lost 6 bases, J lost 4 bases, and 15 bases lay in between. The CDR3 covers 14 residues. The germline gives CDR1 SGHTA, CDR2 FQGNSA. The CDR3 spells CASRPGGTVYGYTF. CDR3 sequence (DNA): TGTGCCAGCAGACCGGGGGGGACGGTCTATGGCTACACCTTC.

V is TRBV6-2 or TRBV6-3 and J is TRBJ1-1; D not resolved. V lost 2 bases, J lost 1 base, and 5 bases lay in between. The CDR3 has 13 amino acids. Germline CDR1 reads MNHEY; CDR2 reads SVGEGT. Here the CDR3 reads CASSYTRNTEAFF. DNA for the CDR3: TGTGCCAGCAGTTACACCCGGAACACTGAAGCTTTCTTT.

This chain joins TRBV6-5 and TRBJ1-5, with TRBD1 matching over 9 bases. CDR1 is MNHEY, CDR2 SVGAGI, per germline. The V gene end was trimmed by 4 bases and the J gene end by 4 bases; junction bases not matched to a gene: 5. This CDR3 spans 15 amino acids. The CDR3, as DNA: TGTGCCAGCAGTTCCACCGGACAGGGGAATCAGCCCCAGCATTTT. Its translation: CASSSTGQGNQPQHF.

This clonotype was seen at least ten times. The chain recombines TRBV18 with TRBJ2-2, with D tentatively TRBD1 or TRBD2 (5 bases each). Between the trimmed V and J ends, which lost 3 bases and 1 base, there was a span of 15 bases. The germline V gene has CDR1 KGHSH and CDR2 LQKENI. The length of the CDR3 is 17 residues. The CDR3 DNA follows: TGTGCCAGCTCACCGCGGGTGGGGACGGAGAACACCGGGGAGCTGTTTTTT. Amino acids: CASSPRVGTENTGELFF.

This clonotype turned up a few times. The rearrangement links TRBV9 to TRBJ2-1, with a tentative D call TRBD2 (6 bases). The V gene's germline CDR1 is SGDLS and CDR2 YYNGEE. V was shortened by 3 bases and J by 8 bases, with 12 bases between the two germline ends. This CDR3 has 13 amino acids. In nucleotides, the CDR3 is TGTGCCAGCAGCGCAACTAGCAGGGATGAGCAGTTCTTC. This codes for CASSATSRDEQFF. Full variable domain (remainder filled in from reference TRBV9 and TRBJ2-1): DSGVTQTPKHLITATGQRVTLRCSPRSGDLSVYWYQQSLDQGLQFLIQYYNGEERAKGNILERFSAQQFPDLHSELNLSSLELGDSALYFCASSATSRDEQFFGPGTRLTVL.

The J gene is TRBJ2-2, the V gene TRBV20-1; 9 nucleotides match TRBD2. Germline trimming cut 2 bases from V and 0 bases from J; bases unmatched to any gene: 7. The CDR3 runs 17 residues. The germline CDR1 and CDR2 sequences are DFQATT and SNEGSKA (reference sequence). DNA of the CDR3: TGCAGTGCTAGACCACCTAGCGGGACTGCGAACACCGGGGAGCTGTTTTTT. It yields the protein CSARPPSGTANTGELFF.

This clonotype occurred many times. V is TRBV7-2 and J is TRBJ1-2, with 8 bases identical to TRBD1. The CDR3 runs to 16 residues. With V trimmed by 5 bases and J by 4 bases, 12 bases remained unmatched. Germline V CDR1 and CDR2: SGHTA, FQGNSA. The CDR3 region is CASSPQTGQATYGYTF. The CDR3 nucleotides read TGTGCCAGCAGCCCCCAGACGGGACAGGCCACCTATGGCTACACCTTC. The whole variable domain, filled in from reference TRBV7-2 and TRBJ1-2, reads GAGVSQSPSNKVTEKGKDVELRCDPISGHTALYWYRQSLGQGLEFLIYFQGNSAPDKSGLPSDRFSAERTGGSVSTLTIQRTQQEDSAVYLCASSPQTGQATYGYTFGSGTRLTVV.

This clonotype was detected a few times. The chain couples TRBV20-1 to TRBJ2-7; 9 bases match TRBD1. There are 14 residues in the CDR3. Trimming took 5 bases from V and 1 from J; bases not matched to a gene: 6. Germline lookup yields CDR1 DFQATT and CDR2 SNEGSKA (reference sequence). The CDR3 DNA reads TGCAGTGCTGTGGGACAGGGTTCTTCCTACGAGCAGTACGTC. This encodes CSAVGQGSSYEQYV.

DNA for the CDR3: TGTGCCAGCCCCGGGCCACCGGGCGTGAACACTGAAGCTTTCTTT. This gives the protein CASPGPPGVNTEAFF. J is TRBJ1-1 and V is TRBV28; unclear D gene. The CDR3 has 15 residues. Germline lookup yields CDR1 MDHEN and CDR2 SYDVKM. Trimming took 8 bases from V and 0 from J, leaving 16 bases between them.